The 9 T cell receptor beta chains below all came from one sample that was sequenced in a study of beta chain features in type 1 diabetes. Study-wide points: Patients with Type 1 diabetes showed moderately but significantly shorter TCRB CDR3s in all four CD4+ subsets.

These receptors' targets are unknown. Of the isolated RNA, all was reverse transcribed, and so the sequenced material was expressed TCRB transcripts. Only in-frame clones appear in the TCRdb table, and some are missing; sequencing was by immunoSEQ multiplex PCR. Counted here are 300,000 to 350,000 clones, approximately 9.7% occurring once; the ten biggest clones make up around 1%. Sequencing used central memory CD4+ T cells from blood. The receptors were sampled from a man aged 25-45 years with type 1 diabetes.

This clone was seen repeatedly, ten times or more. A much bigger clone sits one base away, suggesting this may be a read error. The chain links TRBV6-5 to TRBJ2-6; D remains unclear. The CDR3 contains 13 residues. Germline V lookup: CDR1 MNHEY, CDR2 SVGAGI. The ends were cut back, 4 bases at V and 1 base at J, with 2 bases in the middle. The DNA of the CDR3 is TGTGCCAGCAGTTGGTCTGGGGCCAACGTCCTGACTTTC. It is translated as CASSWSGANVLTF.

The genes are TRBV4-3 and TRBJ1-6; no firm D call. V gave up 0 bases and J gave up 6 bases, with 9 bases separating them. This CDR3 has 15 amino acids. The germline V gene encodes CDR1 LGHNA and CDR2 YSLEER. This chain's CDR3 is CASSQDVAANSPLHF. Here the CDR3 DNA reads TGCGCCAGCAGCCAAGATGTGGCAGCTAATTCACCCCTCCACTTT.

This clone was detected a few times. The chain links TRBV9 to TRBJ1-2; possibly TRBD1 for D (6 bases). Germline V lookup: CDR1 SGDLS, CDR2 YYNGEE. Between the trimmed V and J ends, which lost 0 bases and 6 bases, there was a span of 9 bases. CDR3 length: 13 residues. The DNA of the CDR3 is TGTGCCAGCAGCGTAGTTTCAGGGGATGGCTACACCTTC. It codes for CASSVVSGDGYTF.

This clone was seen a handful of times. The genes are TRBV28 and TRBJ2-1; the match to TRBD2 covers 9 bases. Germline-derived CDR1 and CDR2 are MDHEN and SYDVKM. V lost 5 bases, J lost 10 bases, and 18 bases stayed unmatched. The CDR3 covers 17 residues. CDR3: CASSSSESGGPGGEQFF. The CDR3 coding sequence is TGTGCCAGCAGTAGCTCCGAAAGCGGGGGGCCCGGGGGCGAGCAGTTCTTC.

This clone was detected only a few times. The genes are TRBV6-1 and TRBJ1-1; unclear D gene. Germline V gene data show CDR1 as MNHNS and CDR2 as SASEGT. This CDR3 region has 13 residues. Trimming took off 0 bases at V and 5 bases at J, with 7 bases between the two ends. CDR3 coding DNA: TGTGCCAGCAGTGAAGCGACGTTGACTGAAGCTTTCTTT. This gives the protein CASSEATLTEAFF.

This clone was seen a few times. The chain links TRBV6-5 to TRBJ2-3; D gene uncertain. The CDR3 contains 13 residues. Germline V gene data show CDR1 as MNHEY and CDR2 as SVGAGI. V dropped 7 bases and J dropped 2 bases, with 10 bases sitting between them. The CDR3 protein is CASNPANTDTQYF. The CDR3, as DNA: TGTGCCAGCAACCCCGCGAACACAGATACGCAGTATTTT.

The chain carries TRBV19 and TRBJ2-1; 8 bases agree with TRBD1. This CDR3 is 15 amino acids long. V was pared by 7 bases and J by 4 bases, with 9 bases of the junction left unmatched. Germline values: CDR1 LNHDA, CDR2 SQIVND (reference sequence). The CDR3 DNA reads as TGTGCCAGTAACCTCCGGGACAGGCCGTACAATGAGCAGTTCTTC. Protein sequence: CASNLRDRPYNEQFF.

This clone was found a few times. The chain uses TRBV27 and TRBJ2-7; a weak D match, TRBD2 (7 bases). Germline CDR1 reads MNHEY; CDR2 reads SMNVEV (reference sequence). The V gene lost 3 bases and the J gene lost 7 bases, with 16 bases spanning the gap. CDR3 length: 14 residues. CDR3 residues: CASSFLAGGQEQYF. The DNA of the CDR3 is TGTGCCAGCAGTTTCTTGGCCGGGGGGCAGGAGCAGTACTTC.

V and J are TRBV6-1 and TRBJ2-3; no definite D call. The V gene lost 8 bases and the J gene lost 1 base, with 10 bases spanning the gap. Germline V gene lookup returns CDR1 MNHNS and CDR2 SASEGT. The CDR3 has 13 amino acids. CDR3 sequence: CASLRVGTDTQYF. The CDR3 DNA sequence: TGTGCCAGCCTACGAGTTGGCACAGATACGCAGTATTTT.